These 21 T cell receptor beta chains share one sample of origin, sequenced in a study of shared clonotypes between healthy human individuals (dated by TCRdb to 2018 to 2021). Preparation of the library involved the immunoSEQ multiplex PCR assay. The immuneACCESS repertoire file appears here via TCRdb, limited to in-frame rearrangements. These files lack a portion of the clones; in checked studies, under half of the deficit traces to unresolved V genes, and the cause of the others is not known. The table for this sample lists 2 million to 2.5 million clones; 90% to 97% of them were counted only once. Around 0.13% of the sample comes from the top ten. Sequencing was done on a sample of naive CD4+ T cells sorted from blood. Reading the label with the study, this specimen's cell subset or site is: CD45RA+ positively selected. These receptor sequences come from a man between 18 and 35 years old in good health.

The CDR3 nucleotides are TGCGCCAGCAGCCCCCAAAATGGGCTAGCGGGAGAGACCCAGTACTTC. It specifies CASSPQNGLAGETQYF. V gene TRBV5-1 combines with J gene TRBJ2-5, with TRBD2 identical over 8 bases. Losses at the gene ends were 4 bases for V and 4 bases for J; bases not matched to a gene: 12. The CDR3 sequence is 16 residues long. Germline CDR1 reads SGHRS; CDR2 reads YFSETQ. Filled out from reference TRBV5-1 and TRBJ2-5, the complete variable domain reads KAGVTQTPRYLIKTRGQQVTLSCSPISGHRSVSWYQQTPGQGLQFLFEYFSETQRNKGNFPGRFSGRQFSNSRSEMNVSTLELGDSALYLCASSPQNGLAGETQYFGPGTRLLVL.

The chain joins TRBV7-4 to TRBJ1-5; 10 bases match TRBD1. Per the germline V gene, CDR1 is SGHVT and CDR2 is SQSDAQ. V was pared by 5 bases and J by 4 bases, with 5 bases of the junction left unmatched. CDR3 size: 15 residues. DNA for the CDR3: TGTGCCAGCAGCCCGGGGGACAGGGGAAATCAGCCCCAGCATTTT. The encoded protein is CASSPGDRGNQPQHF.

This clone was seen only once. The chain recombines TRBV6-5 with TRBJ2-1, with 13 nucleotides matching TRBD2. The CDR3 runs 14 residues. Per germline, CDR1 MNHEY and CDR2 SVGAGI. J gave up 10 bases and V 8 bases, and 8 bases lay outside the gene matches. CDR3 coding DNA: TGTGCCAGCGGTAGACTAGCGGGGGGTAGGGAGCAGTTCTTC. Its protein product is CASGRLAGGREQFF.

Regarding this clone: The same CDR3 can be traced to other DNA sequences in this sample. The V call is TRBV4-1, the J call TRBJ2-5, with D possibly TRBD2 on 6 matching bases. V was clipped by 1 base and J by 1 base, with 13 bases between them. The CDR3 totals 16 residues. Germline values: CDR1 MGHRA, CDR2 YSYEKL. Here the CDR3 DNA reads TGCGCCAGCAGCCAAGGAGTGGGGGGACTCCAAGAGACCCAGTACTTC. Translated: CASSQGVGGLQETQYF.

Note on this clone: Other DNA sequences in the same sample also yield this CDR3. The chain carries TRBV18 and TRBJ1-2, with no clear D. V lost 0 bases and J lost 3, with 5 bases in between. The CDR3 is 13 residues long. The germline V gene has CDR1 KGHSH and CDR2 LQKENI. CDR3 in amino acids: CASSPPADYGYTF. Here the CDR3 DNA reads TGTGCCAGCTCACCACCGGCGGACTATGGCTACACCTTC.

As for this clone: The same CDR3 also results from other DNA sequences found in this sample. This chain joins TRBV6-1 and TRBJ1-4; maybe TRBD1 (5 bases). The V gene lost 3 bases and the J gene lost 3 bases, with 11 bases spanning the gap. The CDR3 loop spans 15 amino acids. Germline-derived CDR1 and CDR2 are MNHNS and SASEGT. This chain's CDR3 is CASSERGLANEKLFF. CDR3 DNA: TGTGCCAGCAGTGAGCGGGGCCTCGCTAATGAAAAACTGTTTTTT.

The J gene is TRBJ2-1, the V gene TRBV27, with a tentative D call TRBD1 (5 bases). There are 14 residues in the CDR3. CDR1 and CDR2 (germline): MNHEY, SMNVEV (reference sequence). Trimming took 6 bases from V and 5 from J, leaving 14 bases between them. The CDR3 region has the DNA TGTGCCAGCAGCTCTAGGGGAAGGAACAATGAGCAGTTCTTC. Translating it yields CASSSRGRNNEQFF.

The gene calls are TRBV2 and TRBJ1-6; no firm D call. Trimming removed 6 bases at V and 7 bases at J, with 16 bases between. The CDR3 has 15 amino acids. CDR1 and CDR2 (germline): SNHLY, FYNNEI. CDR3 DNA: TGTGCCAGCAGGGCGGACCGTCCCTCAAATTCACCCCTCCACTTT. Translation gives CASRADRPSNSPLHF.

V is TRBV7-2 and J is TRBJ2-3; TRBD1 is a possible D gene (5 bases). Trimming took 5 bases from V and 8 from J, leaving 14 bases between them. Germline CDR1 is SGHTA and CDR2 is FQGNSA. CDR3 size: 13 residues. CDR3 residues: CASSLGVLSTQYF. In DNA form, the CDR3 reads TGTGCCAGCAGCCTAGGGGTTCTTAGTACGCAGTATTTT.

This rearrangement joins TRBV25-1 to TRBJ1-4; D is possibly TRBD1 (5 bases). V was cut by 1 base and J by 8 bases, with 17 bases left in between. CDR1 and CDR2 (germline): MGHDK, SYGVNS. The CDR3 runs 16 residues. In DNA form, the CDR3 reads TGTGCCAGCAGTGAATTGGGACTGGCAGGAAGGGAAAAACTGTTTTTT. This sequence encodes CASSELGLAGREKLFF.

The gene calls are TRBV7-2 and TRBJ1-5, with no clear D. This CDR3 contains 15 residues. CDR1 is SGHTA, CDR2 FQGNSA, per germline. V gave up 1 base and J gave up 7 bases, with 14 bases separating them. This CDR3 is CASSLDGVADQPQHF. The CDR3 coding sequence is TGTGCCAGCAGCTTAGACGGGGTGGCGGACCAGCCCCAGCATTTT.

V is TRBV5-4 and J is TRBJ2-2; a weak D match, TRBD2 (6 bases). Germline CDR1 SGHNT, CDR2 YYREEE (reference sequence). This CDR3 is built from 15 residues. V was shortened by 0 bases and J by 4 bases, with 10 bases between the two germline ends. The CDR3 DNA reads TGTGCCAGCAGCTTGGGTGGGACTCGCACCGGGGAGCTGTTTTTT. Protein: CASSLGGTRTGELFF.

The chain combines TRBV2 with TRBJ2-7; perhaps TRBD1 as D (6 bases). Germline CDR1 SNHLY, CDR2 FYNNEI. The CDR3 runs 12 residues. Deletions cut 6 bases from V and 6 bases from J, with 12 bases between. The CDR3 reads CASSPTGFEQYF. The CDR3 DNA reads TGTGCCAGCAGCCCTACAGGGTTCGAGCAGTACTTC.

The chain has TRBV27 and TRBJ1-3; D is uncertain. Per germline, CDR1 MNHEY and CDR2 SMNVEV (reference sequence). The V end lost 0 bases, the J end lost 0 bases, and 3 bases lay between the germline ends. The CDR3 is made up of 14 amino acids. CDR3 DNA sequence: TGTGCCAGCAGTTTATCCTTCTCTGGAAACACCATATATTTT. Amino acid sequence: CASSLSFSGNTIYF.

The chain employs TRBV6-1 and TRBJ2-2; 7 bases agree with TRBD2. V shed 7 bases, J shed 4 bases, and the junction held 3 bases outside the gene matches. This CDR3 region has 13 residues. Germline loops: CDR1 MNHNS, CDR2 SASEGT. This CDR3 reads CASMGGVTGELFF. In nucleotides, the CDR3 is TGTGCCAGCATGGGAGGGGTCACCGGGGAGCTGTTTTTT.

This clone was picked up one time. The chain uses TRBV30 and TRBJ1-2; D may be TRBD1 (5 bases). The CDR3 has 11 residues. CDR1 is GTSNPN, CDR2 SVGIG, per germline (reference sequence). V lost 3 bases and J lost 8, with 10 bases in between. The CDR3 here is CAWSPRGGYTF. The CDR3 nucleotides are TGTGCCTGGAGCCCTCGGGGGGGCTACACCTTC. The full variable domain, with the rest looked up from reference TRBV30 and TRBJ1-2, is SQTIHQWPATLVQPVGSPLSLECTVEGTSNPNLYWYRQAAGRGLQLLFYSVGIGQISSEVPQNLSASRPQDRQFILSSKKLLLSDSGFYLCAWSPRGGYTFGSGTRLTVV.

Written as DNA, the CDR3 is TGTGCCAGCAGCTTTTCAAGGGCAAGTGAAGCTTTCTTT. It translates to CASSFSRASEAFF. The J gene is TRBJ1-1, the V gene TRBV7-2; D uncertain. The germline V gene has CDR1 SGHTA and CDR2 FQGNSA. The CDR3 loop spans 13 amino acids. V lost 3 bases and J 7 bases, leaving 12 bases between the germline ends. Full variable domain (missing parts from reference TRBV7-2 and TRBJ1-1): GAGVSQSPSNKVTEKGKDVELRCDPISGHTALYWYRQSLGQGLEFLIYFQGNSAPDKSGLPSDRFSAERTGGSVSTLTIQRTQQEDSAVYLCASSFSRASEAFFGQGTRLTVV.

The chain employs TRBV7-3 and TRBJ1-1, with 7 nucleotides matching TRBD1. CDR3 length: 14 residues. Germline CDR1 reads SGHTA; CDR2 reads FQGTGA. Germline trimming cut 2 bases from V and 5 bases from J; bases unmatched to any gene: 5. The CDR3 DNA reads TGTGCCAGCAGCTTACAGGGGGAGAGGACTGAAGCTTTCTTT. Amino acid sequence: CASSLQGERTEAFF.

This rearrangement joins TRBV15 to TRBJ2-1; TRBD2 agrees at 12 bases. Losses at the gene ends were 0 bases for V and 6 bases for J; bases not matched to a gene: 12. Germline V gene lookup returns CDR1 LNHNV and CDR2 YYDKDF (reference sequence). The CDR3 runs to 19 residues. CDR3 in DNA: TGTGCCACCAGCAGAGATTTCCCTAGACTAGCGGGAGCTGCCAATGAGCAGTTCTTC. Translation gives CATSRDFPRLAGAANEQFF.

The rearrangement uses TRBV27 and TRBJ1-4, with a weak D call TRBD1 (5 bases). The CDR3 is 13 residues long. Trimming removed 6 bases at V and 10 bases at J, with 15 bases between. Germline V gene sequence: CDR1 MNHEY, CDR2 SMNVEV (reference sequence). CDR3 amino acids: CASSSGLPLKLFF. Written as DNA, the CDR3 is TGTGCCAGCAGCTCGGGGCTTCCCCTAAAACTGTTTTTT. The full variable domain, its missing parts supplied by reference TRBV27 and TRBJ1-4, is EAQVTQNPRYLITVTGKKLTVTCSQNMNHEYMSWYRQDPGLGLRQIYYSMNVEVTDKGDVPEGYKVSRKEKRNFPLILESPSPNQTSLYFCASSSGLPLKLFFGSGTQLSVL.

The CDR3 DNA follows: TGTGCCAGCAGTGTGAGCCCGACTGATGTAGGGGGGACCCAGTACTTC. Protein sequence: CASSVSPTDVGGTQYF. The chain uses TRBV25-1 and TRBJ2-5; TRBD1 is a possible D gene (6 bases). This CDR3 comprises 16 residues. Germline-derived CDR1 and CDR2 are MGHDK and SYGVNS. V lost 4 bases, J lost 7 bases, and 22 bases lay in between. The complete variable domain, with remaining parts taken from reference TRBV25-1 and TRBJ2-5, reads EADIYQTPRYLVIGTGKKITLECSQTMGHDKMYWYQQDPGMELHLIHYSYGVNSTEKGDLSSESTVSRIRTEHFPLTLESARPSHTSQYLCASSVSPTDVGGTQYFGPGTRLLVL.